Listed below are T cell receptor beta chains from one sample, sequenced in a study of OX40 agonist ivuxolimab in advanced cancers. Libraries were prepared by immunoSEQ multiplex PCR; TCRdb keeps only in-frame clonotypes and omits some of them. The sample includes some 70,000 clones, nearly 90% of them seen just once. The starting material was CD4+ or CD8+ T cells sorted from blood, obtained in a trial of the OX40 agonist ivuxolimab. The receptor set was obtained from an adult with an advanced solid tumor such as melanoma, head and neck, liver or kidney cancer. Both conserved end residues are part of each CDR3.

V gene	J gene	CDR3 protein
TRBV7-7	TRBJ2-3	CASSPQGLITDTQYF
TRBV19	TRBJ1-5	CASRDRGSSVLGQPQHF
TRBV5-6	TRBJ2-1	CASRGRSYYEQFF
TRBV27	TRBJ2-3	CASSFLGPKGDTQYF
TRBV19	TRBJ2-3	CASREGQLTTDTQYF
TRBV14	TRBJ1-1	CASSQATGGGTEAFF
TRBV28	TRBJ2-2	CASGTGGGGNTGELFF
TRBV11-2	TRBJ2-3	CASSRPSGFTDTQYF
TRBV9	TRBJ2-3	CASSVDGGAITDTQYF
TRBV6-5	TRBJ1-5	CATKERDRVNQPQHF
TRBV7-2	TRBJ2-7	CASSSAGTGSYEQYF
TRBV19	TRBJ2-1	CASSIGLAGVDNEQFF
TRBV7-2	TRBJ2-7	CASSLVGTGPYEQYF
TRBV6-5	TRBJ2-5	CASSSISGETQYF
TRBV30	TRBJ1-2	CAWSSRDRGNSYGYTF
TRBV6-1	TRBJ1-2	CASSRTGLGYGYTF
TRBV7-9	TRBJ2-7	CASSLSGPYEQYF
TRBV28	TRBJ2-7	CASSLAGYEQYF
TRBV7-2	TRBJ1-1	CASSLGGQTEAFF
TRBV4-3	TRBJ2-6	CASSQDKFGANVLTF
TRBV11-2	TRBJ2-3	CASSLVRGRGHGVTDTQYF
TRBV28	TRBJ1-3	CASSLTGTVSGNTIYF
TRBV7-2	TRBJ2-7	CASSLVARPQEQYF
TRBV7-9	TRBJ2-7	CASSLGVSSYEQYF
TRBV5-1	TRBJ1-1	CASTPGQLNTEAFF
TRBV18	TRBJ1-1	CASSRTDNTEAFF
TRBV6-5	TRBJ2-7	CASSLRTGGHEQYF
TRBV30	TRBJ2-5	CAWSARGAQEGTQYF
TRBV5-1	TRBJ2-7	CASSLVVSSYEQYF
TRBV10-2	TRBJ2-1	CASILAGPISPEQFF
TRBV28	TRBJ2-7	CASSFVQRELYF
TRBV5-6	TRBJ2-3	CASSLAFPRDTDTQYF
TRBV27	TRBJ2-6	CASSLTGIWGSGANVLTF
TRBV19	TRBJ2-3	CASSRQGLVTDTQYF
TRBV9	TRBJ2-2	CASSVAGDTGELFF
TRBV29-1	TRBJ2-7	CSVTGTGADEQYF
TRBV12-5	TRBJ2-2	CASGLVAVAGSNTGELFF
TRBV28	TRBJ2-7	CASAQGPYEQYF
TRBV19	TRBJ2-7	CASNQGYEQYF
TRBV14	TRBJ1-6	CASSFGQGRNSPLHF
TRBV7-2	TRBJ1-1	CASSLASGLNTEAFF
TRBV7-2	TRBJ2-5	CASSPGRNQETQYF
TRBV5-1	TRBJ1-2	CASSFQDRGYGYTF
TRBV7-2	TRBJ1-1	CASSLAGTGGGNTEAFF
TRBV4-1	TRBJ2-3	CASSQMTITDTQYF
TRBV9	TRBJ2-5	CASSVAGGFETQYF
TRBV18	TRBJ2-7	CASSPTGTYEQYF
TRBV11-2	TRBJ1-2	CASSWGQGAPDYGYTF
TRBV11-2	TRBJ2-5	CASSALAGPQETQYF
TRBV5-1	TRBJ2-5	CASSLGGAAGQETQYF
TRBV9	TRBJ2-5	CASSVGSGGAETQYF
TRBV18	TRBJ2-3	CASSPTDTQYF
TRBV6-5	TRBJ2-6	CASTPGGSGANVLTF
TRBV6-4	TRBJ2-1	CASRSESGAYNEQFF
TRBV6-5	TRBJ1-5	CASSSRGFNQPQHF
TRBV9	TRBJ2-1	CASSDASGRTNEQFF
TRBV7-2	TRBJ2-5	CASSLLASGGTQYF
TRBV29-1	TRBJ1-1	CSIQGVMYTEAFF
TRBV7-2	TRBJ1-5	CASSPGTGGYQPQHF
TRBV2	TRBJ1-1	CASSAEDTGEAFF